The clone carrying this T cell receptor (beta chain) was seen just once. The sample is drawn from a study of memory CD8 T cells in hepatitis C reinfection. The germline gives CDR1 MNHNY, CDR2 SVGAGI (reference sequence). V was trimmed by 0 bases and J by 4 bases, leaving 9 bases between them. The CDR3 consists of 14 residues. The repertoire was sequenced with immunoSEQ multiplex PCR; TCRdb's copy has only in-frame clones and lacks some. The sample yields around 45,000 clones, about 91% seen once. Time point reported: late/post reinfection, 12 to 24 weeks after detection. TCR sequencing was done directly ex vivo on sorted cells, without expansion in vitro.

This chain joins TRBV6-6 and TRBJ1-1; D may be TRBD1 (6 bases). This clonotype originated in a young man with hepatitis C virus infection. The sequencing sample was made of naive CD8+ T cells sorted from blood. The CDR3 region is CASSYSSGVTEAFF. The DNA for the CDR3 is TGTGCCAGCAGTTACTCATCAGGGGTCACTGAAGCTTTCTTT.